This T cell receptor (beta chain) is drawn from a study of T-cell memory formation after mild COVID-19 (TCRdb year 2021). Regarding the research as a whole: TCR sequence clusters from the two donors were found to be largely donor specific. T-cell clones expanding and contracting after mild COVID-19 in a couple of donors were tracked by longitudinal TCRalpha and TCRbeta repertoire sequencing. The cohort comprised two young, previously healthy adult volunteers, one female and one male.

This clonotype has a handful of counts. Its antigen is not yet known. Base qualities are not recorded, but no much larger clone differs from it by a single base. TCRdb records Illumina NovaSeq 6000 as the sequencer. Using 5'RACE with constant-segment primers, TCRalpha and TCRbeta cDNA libraries were constructed, with sample barcodes and unique molecular identifiers added in the process. RNA was extracted from every sample with Trizol reagent. Library amplification was performed in two PCR steps, and a second sample barcode and Illumina TruSeq adapters were introduced in the second step. Sequencing of the libraries was done on an Illumina NovaSeq, producing 2 x 150 bp paired-end reads. The original methods were these. Demultiplexing of reads and collapsing into UMI-guided consensus sequences were performed with migec v1.2.7. With mixcr v2.1.11, UMI consensuses were aligned to TRA and TRB V and J templates and assembled into clonotypes. A clonotype was counted as expanded or contracted only when both edgeR and NoisET called the clonotype significant, with the noise models trained on biological replicates. edgeR calls used a false discovery rate-adjusted p below 0.01 and a log2 fold-change threshold of 1. As an exploratory analysis of dynamics, max-normalized trajectories of the 1000 most abundant clonotypes were examined with PCA combined with hierarchical clustering. Separately sequenced CD4+ and CD8+ repertoires were used to assign a CD4 or CD8 phenotype to each responding clone. Using fastp trimming at Q25 and MiXCR clonotype assembly, TCRdb reanalyzed the public sequencing data and kept in-frame beta chains. Each entry merges the rows of one CDR3 protein and shows their most common DNA and genes. TCRdb assigned the V and J calls; the authors' analysis was not used. The sample data list 40,000 to 60,000 distinct CDR3 sequences, and 9.5% to 15% of these were observed just once. Around 26% of the sample belongs to the ten largest clones.

What the research found in general, with its limitations: The study covered only a couple of mild cases, and larger cohorts including severe cases with pre-infection samples were considered necessary. Whether the second-wave clones peaking on day 37 were SARS-CoV-2 specific was not confirmed. Some responding clones were detected in pre-infection memory, which suggested that pre-existing cross-reactive memory T cells had joined the SARS-CoV-2 response. Contracting CD4+ clones turned up mainly in the CM and EM memory subsets, whereas EMRA was where CD8+ clones were enriched. From day 15 to 85, contracting clones showed balanced CD4/CD8 phenotypes, whereas a second wave of clones that expanded from day 15 to 37 leaned towards CD4+.

The CDR3 starts with the cysteine, ends with the phenylalanine, and has 16 residues. The entry retains the CDR3 DNA only, 48 bases that are in frame from base 1. The germline ends are 12 bases apart after V is trimmed by 0 bases and J by 2 bases. CDR1 and CDR2 are drawn from the germline V gene: MNHNS, SASEGT. Ficoll-Paque density gradient centrifugation was used to isolate PBMCs. The chain couples TRBV6-1 to TRBJ2-3, with no confidently assigned D gene. This clonotype was sampled from a man between 18 and 35 years old who had mild COVID-19 (a few samples of this study predate the infection). The sample titles of this study are shuffled in the database, so cell type and time point are left out; the donor was told from shared clones. The sample consisted of PBMCs or a T cell subset sorted from them (not recorded which). The CDR3 reads CASSEALGSHTDTQYF. The nucleotide sequence is given as TGTGCCAGCAGTGAAGCACTGGGGTCACACACAGATACGCAGTATTTT.